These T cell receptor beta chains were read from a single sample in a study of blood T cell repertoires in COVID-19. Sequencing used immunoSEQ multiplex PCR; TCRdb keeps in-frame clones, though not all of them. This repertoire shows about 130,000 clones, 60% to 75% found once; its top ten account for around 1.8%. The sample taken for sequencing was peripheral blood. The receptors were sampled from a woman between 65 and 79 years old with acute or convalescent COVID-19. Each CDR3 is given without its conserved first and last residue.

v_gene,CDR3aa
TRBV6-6,ASSRGGGYGYT
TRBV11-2,ASSFDRAGSTEAF
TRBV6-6,ASVYRVNEKLF
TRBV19,ASSPLAGGVEQF
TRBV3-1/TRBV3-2,ASSFGGELF
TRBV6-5,ASSYEETQY
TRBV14,ASSQDGTRTGGVYEQY
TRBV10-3,AISPGLVQTQY
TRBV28,ASSLSPFDRETNEKLF
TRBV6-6,ASRPPSGGPGNTIY
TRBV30,AWRSRQVNTEAF
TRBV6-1,ASSEAGTGNTIY
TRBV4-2,ASSQDQGDTEAF
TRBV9,ASSIPPESLYNEQF
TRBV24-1,ATSEGGRRTEAF
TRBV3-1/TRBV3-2,ASSQRGENTIY
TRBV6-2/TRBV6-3,ASSPPGQPAGTEAF
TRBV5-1,ASSVNDRESEKLF
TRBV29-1,SVVGQGTGNTIY
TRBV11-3,ASSFRGRDTDTQY
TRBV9,ASSVARGLASTDTQY
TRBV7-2,ASSLGPKGGIQY
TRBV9,ASSVGTGPYEQY
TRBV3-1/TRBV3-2,ASSQDLLALQETQY
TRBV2,ASTRTTGISYNSPLH
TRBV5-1,ASSFVAGGSGEQF
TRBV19,ASSIGELKRQY
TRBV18,ASSPTVRLAGTNEQY
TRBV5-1,ASGQVNTEAF
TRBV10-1,ARDSKDRGHEQY
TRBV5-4,ASSLEVSGPYEQY
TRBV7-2,ASSLLAGYNEQF
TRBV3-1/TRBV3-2,ASAKISSSHEQY
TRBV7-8,ATSGLATTGELF
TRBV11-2,ASLATSGGADSQY
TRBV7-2,ASSPVPGLARKETQY
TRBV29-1,SVDGRLGYNEQF
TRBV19,ASSTYVDGSYEQY
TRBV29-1,SVENSNYGYT
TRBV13,ASSPPLSGSGELF
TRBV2,ASSRDGGANYGYT
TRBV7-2,ASSAFGKTTYNEQF